This TCR beta chain was found in a study of T-cell memory formation after mild COVID-19. Using its own MiXCR run on the 5' RACE reads, TCRdb lists one record per CDR3 protein. The data hold about 560,000 distinct CDR3 sequences, with 20% to 25% observed a single time. This clonotype was seen ten or more times. CDR3 size: 13 residues. The V and J ends lost 9 bases and 0 bases, in that order; junction bases with no gene match: 2. CDR1 is SEHNR and CDR2 is FQNEAQ in the germline V gene (reference sequence). The chain uses TRBV7-9 and TRBJ2-7; 10 bases map to TRBD1. This TCR came from an adult woman who had mild COVID-19 (a few samples of this study predate the infection). Cell type and time point are not known. What was sequenced was PBMCs or a T cell subset sorted from them (not recorded which). CDR3 DNA sequence: TGTGCCAGTAGGACAGGGGGCTCCTACGAGCAGTACTTC. Translating gives CASRTGGSYEQYF.